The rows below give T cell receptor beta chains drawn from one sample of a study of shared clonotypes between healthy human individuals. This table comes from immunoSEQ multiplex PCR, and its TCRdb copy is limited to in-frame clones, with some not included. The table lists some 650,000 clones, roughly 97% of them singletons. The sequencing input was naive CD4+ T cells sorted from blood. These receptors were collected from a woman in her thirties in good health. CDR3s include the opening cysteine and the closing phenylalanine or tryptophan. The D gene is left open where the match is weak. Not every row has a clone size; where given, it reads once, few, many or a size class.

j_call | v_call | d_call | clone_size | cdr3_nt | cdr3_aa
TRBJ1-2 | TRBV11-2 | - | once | TGTGCCAGCAGCCCACCGGGGGCGGTCGGCTACACCTTC | CASSPPGAVGYTF
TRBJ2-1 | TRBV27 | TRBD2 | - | TGTGCCAGCAGTTCCGGGACTAGCGGGAGAAAGTATGAGCAGTTCTTC | CASSSGTSGRKYEQFF
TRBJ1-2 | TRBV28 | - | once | TGTGCCAGCACCCCCGTCCGGGACGTAGACGTTAACTATGGCTACACCTTC | CASTPVRDVDVNYGYTF
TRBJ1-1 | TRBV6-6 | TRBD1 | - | TGTGCCAGCTGGGACAGGGCCAAGGTGAACACTGAAGCTTTCTTT | CASWDRAKVNTEAFF
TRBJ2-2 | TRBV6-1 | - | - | TGTGCCAGCAGTGAATTCGGTGGGACCGGGGAGCTGTTTTTT | CASSEFGGTGELFF
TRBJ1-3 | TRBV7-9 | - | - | TGTGCCAGCAGCTTAGCGACAGATTGGGGCGGCTCTGGAAACACCATGTATTTT | CASSLATDWGGSGNTMYF
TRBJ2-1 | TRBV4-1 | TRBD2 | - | TGCGCCAGCAGCCAAGGGATTAGCGGGAGATGGGATGAGCAGTTCTTC | CASSQGISGRWDEQFF
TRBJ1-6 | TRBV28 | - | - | TGTGCCAGCATTGCCGCTTTGACATTCTTTTCACCCCTCCACTTT | CASIAALTFFSPLHF
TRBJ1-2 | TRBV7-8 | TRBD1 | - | TGTGCCAGCAGTCCGACAGGGCTGGGTGGCTACACCTTC | CASSPTGLGGYTF
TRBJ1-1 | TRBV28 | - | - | TGTGCCAGCAGTTTACCTAACACTGAAGCTTTCTTT | CASSLPNTEAFF
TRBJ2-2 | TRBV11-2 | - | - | TGTGCCAGCAGCCGAACCTGGGGACAGAACACCGGGGAGCTGTTTTTT | CASSRTWGQNTGELFF
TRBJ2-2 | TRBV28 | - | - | TGTGCCAGCAGTCCCCCCCTGAGGGGATGGCGGAAGAACACCGGGGAGCTGTTTTTT | CASSPPLRGWRKNTGELFF
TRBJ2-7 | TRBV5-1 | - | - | TGCGCCAGCAGTTGGACCCGGGACCAGACCTACGAGCAGTACTTC | CASSWTRDQTYEQYF
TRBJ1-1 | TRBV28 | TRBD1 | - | TGTGCCAGCAGTCCCGGGACAGGTGGGAACACTGAAGCTTTCTTT | CASSPGTGGNTEAFF
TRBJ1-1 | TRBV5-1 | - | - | TGCGCCAGCAGCTTGGTAGGCAGTTATACTGAAGCTTTCTTT | CASSLVGSYTEAFF
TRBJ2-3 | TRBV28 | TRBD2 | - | TGTGCCAGCAGTTTACTAGCGGGAGGGACAGATACGCAGTATTTT | CASSLLAGGTDTQYF
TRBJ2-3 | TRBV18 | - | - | TGTGCCAGCTCACCACAGGCGGGCGGCACAGATACGCAGTATTTT | CASSPQAGGTDTQYF
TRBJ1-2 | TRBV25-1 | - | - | TGTGCCAGCAGTGAATTGGATGGCTACACCTTC | CASSELDGYTF
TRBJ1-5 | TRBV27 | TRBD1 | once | TGTGCCAGCAGTCATCGCGACAGGGGTGAGCCCCAGCATTTT | CASSHRDRGEPQHF
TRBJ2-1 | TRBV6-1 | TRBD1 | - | TGTGCCAGCAGTGAAGGGACAGGGTTCCATGAGCAGTTCTTC | CASSEGTGFHEQFF
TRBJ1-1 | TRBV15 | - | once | TGTGCCACCAGCAGGGCCCCTGCCTCAGGGCTGAACACTGAAGCTTTCTTT | CATSRAPASGLNTEAFF
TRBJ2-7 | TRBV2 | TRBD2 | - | TGTGCCAGCAGTGAGGCTAGCGGGAGTGACGAGCAGTACTTC | CASSEASGSDEQYF
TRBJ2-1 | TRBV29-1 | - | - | TGCGGGACGGGACCTCGGGACAATGAGCAGTTCTTC | CGTGPRDNEQFF
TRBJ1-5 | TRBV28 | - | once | TGTGCCAGCCTTAATAACAGGGTTAACCAGCCCCAGCATTTT | CASLNNRVNQPQHF
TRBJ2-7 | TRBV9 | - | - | TGTGCCAGCAGCGCCTACTTAACCTACGAGCAGTACTTC | CASSAYLTYEQYF
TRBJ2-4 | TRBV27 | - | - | TGTGCCAGCAGTCCAGCACGGGGAGCCAAAAACATTCAGTACTTC | CASSPARGAKNIQYF